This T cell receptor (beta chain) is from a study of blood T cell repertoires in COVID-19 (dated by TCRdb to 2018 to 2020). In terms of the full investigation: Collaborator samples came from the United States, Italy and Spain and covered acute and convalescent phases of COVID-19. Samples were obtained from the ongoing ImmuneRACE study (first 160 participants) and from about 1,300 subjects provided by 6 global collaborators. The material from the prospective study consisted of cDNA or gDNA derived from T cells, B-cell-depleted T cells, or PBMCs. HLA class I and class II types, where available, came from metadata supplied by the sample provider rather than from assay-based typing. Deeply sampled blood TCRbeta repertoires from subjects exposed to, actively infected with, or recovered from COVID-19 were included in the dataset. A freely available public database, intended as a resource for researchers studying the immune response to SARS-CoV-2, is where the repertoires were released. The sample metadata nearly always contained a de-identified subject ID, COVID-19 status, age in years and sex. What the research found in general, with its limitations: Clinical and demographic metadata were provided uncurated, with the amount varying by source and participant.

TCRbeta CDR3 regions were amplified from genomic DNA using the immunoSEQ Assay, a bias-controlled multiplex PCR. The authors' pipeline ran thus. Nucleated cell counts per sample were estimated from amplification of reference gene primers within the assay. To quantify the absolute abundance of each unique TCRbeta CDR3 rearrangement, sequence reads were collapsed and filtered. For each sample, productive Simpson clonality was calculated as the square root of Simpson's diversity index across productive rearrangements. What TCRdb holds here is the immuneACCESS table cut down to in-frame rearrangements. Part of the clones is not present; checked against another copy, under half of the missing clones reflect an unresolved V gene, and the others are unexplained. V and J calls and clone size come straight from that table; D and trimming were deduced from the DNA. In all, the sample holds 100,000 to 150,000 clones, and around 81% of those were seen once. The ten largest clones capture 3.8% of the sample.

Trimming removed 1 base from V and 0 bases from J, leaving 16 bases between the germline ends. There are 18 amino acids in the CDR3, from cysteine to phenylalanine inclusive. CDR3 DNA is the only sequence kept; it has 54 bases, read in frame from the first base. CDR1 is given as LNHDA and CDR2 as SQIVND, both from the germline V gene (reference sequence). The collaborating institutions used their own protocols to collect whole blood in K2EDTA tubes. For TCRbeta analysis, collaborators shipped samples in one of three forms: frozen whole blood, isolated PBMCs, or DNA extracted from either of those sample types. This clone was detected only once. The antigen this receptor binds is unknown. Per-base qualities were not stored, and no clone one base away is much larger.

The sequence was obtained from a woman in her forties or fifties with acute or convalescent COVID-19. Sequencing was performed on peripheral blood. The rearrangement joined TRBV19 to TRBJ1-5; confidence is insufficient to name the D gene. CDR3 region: CASSIGPTARVSNQPQHF. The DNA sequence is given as TGTGCCAGTAGTATAGGACCCACAGCCCGAGTTAGCAATCAGCCCCAGCATTTT.